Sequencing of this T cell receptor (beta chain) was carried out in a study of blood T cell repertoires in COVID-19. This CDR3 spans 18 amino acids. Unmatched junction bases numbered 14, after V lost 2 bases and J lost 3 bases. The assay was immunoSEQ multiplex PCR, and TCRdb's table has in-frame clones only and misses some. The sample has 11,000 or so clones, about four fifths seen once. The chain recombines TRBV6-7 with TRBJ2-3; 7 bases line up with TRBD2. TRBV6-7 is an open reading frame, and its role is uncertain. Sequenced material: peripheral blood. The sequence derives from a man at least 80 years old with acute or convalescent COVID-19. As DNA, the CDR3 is TGTGCCAGCAGTTACACATATATTAGCGGGCGGGCGACAGATACGCAGTATTTT. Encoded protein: CASSYTYISGRATDTQYF.